The T cell receptor beta chain described here comes from a study of vaccination effects on CD4 cells after COVID-19. Notes on the study in general: Clones of infection and vaccine origin contracted markedly late after vaccination.

Profiling relied on immunoSEQ multiplex PCR, and the TCRdb table lists in-frame clones only, not all of them. This sample yields about 81,000 clones, of which over 70% are seen a single time; 1.1% belongs to the top ten. This CDR3 comprises 14 residues. After removal of 4 bases from V and 7 bases from J, the junction contained 5 bases not matched to a gene. Germline V gives CDR1 MNHNY, CDR2 SVGAGI (reference sequence). As to this clone: Its target is not known.

With the ViraFEST assay, the study expanded antigen-specific CD4+ T cells using viral peptide pools, then sequenced them. Investigators separated out CD4+ T cells once 10 days of culture had passed. Vaccination of participants consisted of two doses of either the BNT162b2 or mRNA-1273 vaccine. Among the vaccine recipients, none had a prior SARS-CoV-2 infection, and nucleocapsid antibodies were negative. The specimen comprised CD4+ T cells from PBMCs cultured with HCoV-OC43 spike peptides, sampled after COVID-19 vaccination. The sample's subset: HCoV-OC43 spike overlapping peptide pool stimulation. The sequence came from a human donor who received a COVID-19 vaccine. The gene calls are TRBV6-6 and TRBJ2-5; TRBD1 aligns across 11 bases. CDR3 in DNA: TGTGCCAGCAGTTGGGCGGGACAGGGGGGGACCCAGTACTTC. Translating it yields CASSWAGQGGTQYF.